Described below is a single TCR beta chain sequence and its context. The CDR3 extends over 15 amino acids. The germline CDR1 and CDR2 sequences are KGHSH and LQKENI. With 2 bases removed from V and 4 bases from J, the gap between germline ends came to 14 bases. Per the original methods: Reference gene primers were amplified, and this amplification served to estimate nucleated cell counts. Profiling relied on immunoSEQ multiplex PCR, and the TCRdb table lists in-frame clones only, not all of them. V and J calls and clone size are copied from that table; D and trimming were computed from the DNA. The sample consists of 70,000 to 85,000 clones, 86% of them appearing once. This sample stems from a study of blood T cell repertoires in COVID-19. Study overall: The United States, Italy and Spain supplied acute and convalescent COVID-19 samples. PBMCs, B-cell-depleted T cells, or T cells provided the cDNA or gDNA that made up the material.

What was sequenced was peripheral blood. The V gene is TRBV18, the J gene TRBJ1-2; D is perhaps TRBD1 (6 bases). The sequence was obtained from an elderly woman in a cohort sampled during active or convalescent COVID-19. The CDR3 loop is CASSPNGGVGYGYTF. CDR3 DNA sequence: TGTGCCAGCTCACCAAATGGGGGCGTCGGCTATGGCTACACCTTC.